Presented here are 24 T cell receptor beta chains from one specimen sequenced in a study of T cell changes during pregnancy in multiple sclerosis. Assay used: immunoSEQ multiplex PCR; TCRdb lists only in-frame clones, some missing. The sample holds approximately 48,000 clones, roughly 94% seen once. Material: CD8+ T cells from peripheral blood mononuclear cells, obtained before pregnancy. These receptors originate from a female donor with multiple sclerosis, enrolled in a pregnancy study.

The rearrangement joins TRBV28 to TRBJ1-4; weak D call: TRBD1 (6 bases). The V gene's germline CDR1 is MDHEN and CDR2 SYDVKM. The CDR3 runs to 12 residues. Trimming cost V 7 bases and J 5 bases, with 8 bases left between them. CDR3 sequence: CASTGTNEKLFF. The CDR3 DNA reads as TGTGCCAGCACAGGGACAAATGAAAAACTGTTTTTT.

The rearrangement links TRBV4-1 to TRBJ2-1; TRBD2 agrees at 7 bases. The CDR3 runs to 16 residues. The germline V gene encodes CDR1 MGHRA and CDR2 YSYEKL. Trimming cost V 0 bases and J 7 bases; bases outside gene matches: 9. The CDR3 sequence is CASSQDGGSPMNEQFF. CDR3 DNA: TGCGCCAGCAGCCAAGATGGCGGGAGCCCCATGAATGAGCAGTTCTTC.

By proportion, this clone is medium-sized. The chain carries TRBV30 and TRBJ2-1; TRBD2 agrees at 7 bases. Trimming cost V 0 bases and J 4 bases; bases outside gene matches: 3. This CDR3 contains 14 residues. The germline CDR1 and CDR2 sequences are GTSNPN and SVGIG (reference sequence). CDR3 sequence (DNA): TGTGCCTGGAGTGTCCTAGCGGAGTACAATGAGCAGTTCTTC. Protein sequence: CAWSVLAEYNEQFF.

This chain links TRBV2 with TRBJ1-1, with TRBD1 matching over 10 bases. CDR3 length equals 13 residues. J lost 1 base, V lost 8 bases, and 1 base had no gene match. Per the germline V gene, CDR1 is SNHLY and CDR2 is FYNNEI. This CDR3 is CASRTGGNTEAFF. CDR3 DNA sequence: TGTGCCAGCCGGACAGGGGGGAACACTGAAGCTTTCTTT.

V is TRBV9 and J is TRBJ2-2, with 8 bases fitting TRBD2. Trimming removed 5 bases from V and 6 bases from J; junction bases left unmatched: 12. The CDR3 contains 16 residues. Germline CDR1 and CDR2: SGDLS and YYNGEE. Here the CDR3 reads CASRGTGGPNSGELFF. CDR3 in DNA: TGTGCCAGCAGGGGCACGGGAGGGCCTAATTCCGGGGAGCTGTTTTTT.

The genes are TRBV27 and TRBJ2-7; no reliable D call. In germline, CDR1 is MNHEY, CDR2 SMNVEV (reference sequence). V shed 0 bases and J shed 7 bases, with 10 bases lying between them. This CDR3 is built from 13 residues. CDR3 sequence (DNA): TGTGCCAGCAGTTTATCGGTCCTCGCGGAGCAGTACTTC. Translating gives CASSLSVLAEQYF.

CDR3 in amino acids: CASRGSSGPQDTQYF. The CDR3 DNA reads TGTGCCAGCAGGGGTTCTAGCGGTCCTCAAGATACGCAGTATTTT. The chain recombines TRBV2 with TRBJ2-3; 7 bases are shared with TRBD2. There are 15 residues in the CDR3. In germline, CDR1 is SNHLY, CDR2 FYNNEI. The V gene end was trimmed by 6 bases and the J gene end by 5 bases; junction bases not matched to a gene: 11. The variable domain in full, completed from reference TRBV2 and TRBJ2-3, reads EPEVTQTPSHQVTQMGQEVILRCVPISNHLYFYWYRQILGQKVEFLVSFYNNEISEKSEIFDDQFSVERPDGSNFTLKIRSTKLEDSAMYFCASRGSSGPQDTQYFGPGTRLTVL.

The chain has TRBV6-1 and TRBJ1-5; D may be TRBD1 (5 bases). Germline CDR1 MNHNS, CDR2 SASEGT. V dropped 7 bases and J dropped 0 bases, with 13 bases sitting between them. This CDR3 region has 15 residues. The CDR3 protein is CASTGGDYSNQPQHF. CDR3 DNA sequence: TGTGCCAGCACTGGGGGGGACTATAGCAATCAGCCCCAGCATTTT.

The chain employs TRBV27 and TRBJ2-7; D may be TRBD2 (5 bases). V was clipped by 4 bases and J by 5 bases, with 15 bases between them. The CDR3 covers 14 residues. Germline values: CDR1 MNHEY, CDR2 SMNVEV (reference sequence). The chain's CDR3 is CASSYAEGAHEQYF. DNA for the CDR3: TGTGCCAGCAGTTACGCAGAGGGAGCCCACGAGCAGTACTTC.

Here the CDR3 reads CASSLSSGIEQYF. The DNA for the CDR3 is TGCGCCAGCAGCTTGAGTAGCGGGATCGAGCAGTACTTC. The chain links TRBV5-1 to TRBJ2-7, with TRBD2 matching over 8 bases. The germline V gene has CDR1 SGHRS and CDR2 YFSETQ. This CDR3 region has 13 residues. The V gene end was trimmed by 1 base and the J gene end by 6 bases; junction bases not matched to a gene: 3. Full variable domain (remainder filled in from reference TRBV5-1 and TRBJ2-7): KAGVTQTPRYLIKTRGQQVTLSCSPISGHRSVSWYQQTPGQGLQFLFEYFSETQRNKGNFPGRFSGRQFSNSRSEMNVSTLELGDSALYLCASSLSSGIEQYFGPGTRLTVT.

The chain is built from TRBV27 and TRBJ1-4; D gene uncertain. The germline V gene has CDR1 MNHEY and CDR2 SMNVEV (reference sequence). The CDR3 consists of 15 residues. Trimming stripped 5 bases from V and 3 bases from J, with 13 bases between. The chain's CDR3 is CASSVLYGANEKLFF. In DNA, the CDR3 is TGTGCCAGCAGTGTCCTTTACGGAGCTAATGAAAAACTGTTTTTT.

The CDR3 protein is CASSQDPTTSGRAGEETQYF. CDR3 bases: TGCGCCAGCAGCCAAGATCCCACGACTAGCGGGAGGGCCGGGGAAGAGACCCAGTACTTC. The V and J genes are TRBV4-3 and TRBJ2-5; 14 bases line up with TRBD2. The CDR3 extends over 20 amino acids. With V trimmed by 0 bases and J by 3 bases, 12 bases remained unmatched. The germline CDR1 and CDR2 sequences are LGHNA and YSLEER.

The chain joins TRBV7-9 to TRBJ1-2; 7 nucleotides match TRBD1. Germline V gene sequence: CDR1 SEHNR, CDR2 FQNEAQ (reference sequence). V trimming: 5 bases; J trimming: 4 bases; junction bases outside the gene matches: 4. The CDR3 loop spans 13 amino acids. As DNA, the CDR3 is TGTGCCAGCAGCCCAGGGGGATTCTATGGCTACACCTTC. Residues: CASSPGGFYGYTF.

V gene TRBV27 combines with J gene TRBJ1-1; D is unresolved. Trimming pared 6 bases from V and 4 bases from J, leaving 15 bases between. This CDR3 is built from 14 residues. CDR1 and CDR2 (germline): MNHEY, SMNVEV (reference sequence). This chain's CDR3 is CASSPITGSTEAFF. The CDR3 DNA reads TGTGCCAGCAGCCCCATTACGGGGAGCACTGAAGCTTTCTTT.

The rearrangement uses TRBV16 and TRBJ2-7; D remains ambiguous. CDR1 and CDR2 (germline): KGHSY, FQNENV. V was shortened by 0 bases and J by 4 bases, with 7 bases between the two germline ends. CDR3 length equals 13 residues. The CDR3 nucleotides are TGTGCCAGCAGCCAATCGGAGCCTTACGAGCAGTACTTC. Translated: CASSQSEPYEQYF.

This chain connects TRBV7-8 to TRBJ2-1; no reliable D call. CDR1 is SGHVS, CDR2 FQNEAQ, per germline. The CDR3 extends over 11 amino acids. Deletions cut 5 bases from V and 6 bases from J, with 5 bases between. CDR3 amino acids: CASSRSNEQFF. Here the CDR3 DNA reads TGTGCCAGCAGCCGGAGCAATGAGCAGTTCTTC.

The chain joins TRBV6-1 to TRBJ2-1; TRBD1 is a possible D gene (6 bases). Per germline, CDR1 MNHNS and CDR2 SASEGT. V lost 5 bases and J lost 1, with 12 bases in between. CDR3 length: 15 amino acids. In DNA form, the CDR3 reads TGTGCCAGCAGTATTTCACAGGGATCCTACAATGAGCAGTTCTTC. This gives the protein CASSISQGSYNEQFF.

This chain uses TRBV7-9 with TRBJ2-3; 16 bases are shared with TRBD2. The CDR3 is 17 residues long. Germline loops: CDR1 SEHNR, CDR2 FQNEAQ (reference sequence). The V and J ends lost 3 bases and 6 bases, in that order; junction bases with no gene match: 6. The CDR3 loop reads CASSFGTSGRGQDTQYF. The CDR3 region has the DNA TGTGCCAGCAGCTTCGGGACTAGCGGGAGGGGGCAGGATACGCAGTATTTT.

V gene TRBV2 combines with J gene TRBJ1-1, with a tentative D call TRBD1 (5 bases). V was cut by 2 bases and J by 1 base, with 17 bases left in between. CDR1 SNHLY and CDR2 FYNNEI come from the germline V gene. This CDR3 comprises 17 residues. The CDR3 here is CASSELRGLPQNTEAFF. CDR3 in DNA: TGTGCCAGCAGTGAACTAAGGGGTCTACCCCAGAACACTGAAGCTTTCTTT.

The CDR3 loop reads CASSESSGSYEQYF. Here the CDR3 DNA reads TGTGCCAGCAGTGAAAGTAGCGGGAGTTACGAGCAGTACTTC. The J gene is TRBJ2-7, the V gene TRBV25-1, with 9 bases aligning to TRBD2. This CDR3 is 14 amino acids long. The V gene's germline CDR1 is MGHDK and CDR2 SYGVNS. The junction had 3 bases not matched to a gene; V was cut back by 2 bases and J by 4 bases.

V usage is TRBV19 and J usage is TRBJ1-5; maybe TRBD1 (6 bases). Trimming shortened V by 1 base and J by 7 bases, and 14 bases separated the two germline ends. Germline CDR1 reads LNHDA; CDR2 reads SQIVND (reference sequence). The CDR3 is 15 amino acids. CDR3: CASSIVGGARQPQHF. For the CDR3, the DNA is TGTGCCAGTAGTATAGTTGGGGGGGCGAGGCAGCCCCAGCATTTT.

This chain joins TRBV29-1 and TRBJ1-1; 7 bases map to TRBD1. The CDR3 length is 12 residues. Unmatched junction bases numbered 4, after V lost 2 bases and J lost 7 bases. Germline V gene lookup returns CDR1 SQVTM and CDR2 ANQGSEA. The CDR3 loop is CSVERQGLEAFF. CDR3 in DNA: TGCAGCGTTGAAAGACAGGGCCTTGAAGCTTTCTTT.

The rearrangement joins TRBV7-7 to TRBJ2-5, with 9 bases aligning to TRBD1. Germline values: CDR1 SSHAT, CDR2 FNYEAQ (reference sequence). With V trimmed by 5 bases and J by 1 base, 2 bases remained unmatched. The CDR3 runs 14 residues. This chain's CDR3 is CASSPGQGQETQYF. In nucleotides, the CDR3 is TGTGCCAGCAGCCCGGGACAGGGCCAAGAGACCCAGTACTTC.

This chain joins TRBV6-5 and TRBJ1-1; no clear D gene. The CDR3 totals 14 residues. Germline CDR1 reads MNHEY; CDR2 reads SVGAGI. V was pared by 3 bases and J by 8 bases, with 16 bases between. CDR3 amino acids: CASSYWMGVGEAFF. CDR3 DNA sequence: TGTGCCAGCAGTTATTGGATGGGAGTCGGCGAAGCTTTCTTT.